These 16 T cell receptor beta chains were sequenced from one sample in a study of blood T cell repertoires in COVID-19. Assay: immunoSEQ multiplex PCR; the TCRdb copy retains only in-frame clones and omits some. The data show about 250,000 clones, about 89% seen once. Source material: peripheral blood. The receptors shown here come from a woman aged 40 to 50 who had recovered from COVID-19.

The CDR3 here is CASGLWPRDRDYGYTF. The CDR3 DNA follows: TGTGCTAGTGGTTTGTGGCCCAGGGATCGGGACTATGGCTACACCTTC. V is TRBV12-5 and J is TRBJ1-2; possible D gene TRBD1, 5 bases. V lost 2 bases and J lost 3, with 16 bases in between. The CDR3 spans 16 residues. Germline V gene sequence: CDR1 LGHNT, CDR2 FRNRAP.

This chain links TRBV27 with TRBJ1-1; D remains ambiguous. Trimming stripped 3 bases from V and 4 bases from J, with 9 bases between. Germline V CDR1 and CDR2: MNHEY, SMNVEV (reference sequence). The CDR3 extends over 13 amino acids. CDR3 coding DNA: TGTGCCAGCAGTTTGCGTGGGAGCACTGAAGCTTTCTTT. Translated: CASSLRGSTEAFF.

CDR3: CASRHRGPETEAFF. The DNA of the CDR3 is TGTGCCAGCAGGCACAGGGGCCCGGAGACTGAAGCTTTCTTT. The gene calls are TRBV7-9 and TRBJ1-1; the match to TRBD1 covers 7 bases. This CDR3 is 14 amino acids long. The germline CDR1 and CDR2 sequences are SEHNR and FQNEAQ (reference sequence). The V and J ends lost 6 bases and 5 bases, in that order; junction bases with no gene match: 9.

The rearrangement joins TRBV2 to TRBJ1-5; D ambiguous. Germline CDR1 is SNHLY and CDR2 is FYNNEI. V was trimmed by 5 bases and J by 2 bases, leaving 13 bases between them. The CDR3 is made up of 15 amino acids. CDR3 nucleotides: TGTGCCAGCAGTTGGTCTGGGCAGGGCAATCAGCCCCAGCATTTT. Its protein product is CASSWSGQGNQPQHF. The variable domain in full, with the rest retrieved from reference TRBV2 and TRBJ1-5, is EPEVTQTPSHQVTQMGQEVILRCVPISNHLYFYWYRQILGQKVEFLVSFYNNEISEKSEIFDDQFSVERPDGSNFTLKIRSTKLEDSAMYFCASSWSGQGNQPQHFGDGTRLSIL.

CDR3: CASSSDRGRGYTF. The CDR3 DNA reads as TGTGCCAGCAGTTCGGATAGAGGTCGGGGCTACACCTTC. This chain connects TRBV6-5 to TRBJ1-2; D gene uncertain. There are 13 residues in the CDR3. Trimming removed 4 bases at V and 8 bases at J, with 14 bases between. The germline gives CDR1 MNHEY, CDR2 SVGAGI.

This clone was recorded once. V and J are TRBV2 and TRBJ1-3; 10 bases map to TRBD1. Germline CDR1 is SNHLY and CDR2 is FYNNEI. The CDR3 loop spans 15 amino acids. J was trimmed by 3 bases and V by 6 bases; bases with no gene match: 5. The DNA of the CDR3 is TGTGCCAGCAGCGCAGACAGGGGGCTTGGAAACACCATATATTTT. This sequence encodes CASSADRGLGNTIYF.

The CDR3 DNA reads as TGTGCCAGCACCATCCAGGAGAACACTGAAGCTTTCTTT. Protein product: CASTIQENTEAFF. The V and J genes are TRBV28 and TRBJ1-1; D is unresolved. V was trimmed by 7 bases and J by 1 base, leaving 10 bases between them. The CDR3 length is 13 residues. Germline V gene lookup returns CDR1 MDHEN and CDR2 SYDVKM.

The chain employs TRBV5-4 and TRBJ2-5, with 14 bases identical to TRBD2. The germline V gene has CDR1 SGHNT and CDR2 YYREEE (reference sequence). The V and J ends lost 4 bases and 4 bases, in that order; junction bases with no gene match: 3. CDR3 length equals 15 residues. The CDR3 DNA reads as TGTGCCAGCAGCGGGGGGACTAGCGGGAGAGAGACCCAGTACTTC. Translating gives CASSGGTSGRETQYF.

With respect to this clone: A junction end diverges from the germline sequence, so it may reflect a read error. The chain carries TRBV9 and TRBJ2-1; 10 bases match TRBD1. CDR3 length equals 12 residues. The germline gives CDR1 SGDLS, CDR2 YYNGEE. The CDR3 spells CASSGQGAKQVF. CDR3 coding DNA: TGTGCCAGCAGCGGACAGGGGGCGAAGCAGGTCTTC.

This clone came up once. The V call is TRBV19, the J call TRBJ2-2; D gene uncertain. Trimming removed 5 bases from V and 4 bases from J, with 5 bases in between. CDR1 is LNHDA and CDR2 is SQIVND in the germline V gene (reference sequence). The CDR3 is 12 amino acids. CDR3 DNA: TGTGCCAGTAGTTTTAGCACCGGGGAGCTGTTTTTT. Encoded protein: CASSFSTGELFF.

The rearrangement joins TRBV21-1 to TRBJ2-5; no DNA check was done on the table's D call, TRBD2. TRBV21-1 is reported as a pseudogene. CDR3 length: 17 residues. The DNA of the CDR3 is TGTGCCAGCAGCAACCCGATACTAGCGGGTGGTTTTGAGACCCAGTACTTC. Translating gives CASSNPILAGGFETQYF.

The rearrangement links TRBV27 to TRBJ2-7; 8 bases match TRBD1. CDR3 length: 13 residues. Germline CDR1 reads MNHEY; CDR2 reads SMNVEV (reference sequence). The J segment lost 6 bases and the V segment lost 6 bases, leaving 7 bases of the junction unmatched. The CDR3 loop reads CASSMDRVGEQYF. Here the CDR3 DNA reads TGTGCCAGCAGCATGGACAGGGTAGGCGAGCAGTACTTC.

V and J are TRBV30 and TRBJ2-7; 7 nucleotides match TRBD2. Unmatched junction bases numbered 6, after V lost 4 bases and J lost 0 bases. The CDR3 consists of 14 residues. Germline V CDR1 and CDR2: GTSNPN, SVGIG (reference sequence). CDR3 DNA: TGTGCCTGGAAGCGGGGCCTTAGCTCCTACGAGCAGTACTTC. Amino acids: CAWKRGLSSYEQYF.

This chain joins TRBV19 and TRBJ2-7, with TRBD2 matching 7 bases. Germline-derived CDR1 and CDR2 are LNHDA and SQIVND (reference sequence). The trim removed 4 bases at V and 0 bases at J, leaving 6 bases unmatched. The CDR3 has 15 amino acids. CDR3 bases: TGTGCCAGTAGTAGCTCTAGCGGTAGCTCCTACGAGCAGTACTTC. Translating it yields CASSSSSGSSYEQYF.

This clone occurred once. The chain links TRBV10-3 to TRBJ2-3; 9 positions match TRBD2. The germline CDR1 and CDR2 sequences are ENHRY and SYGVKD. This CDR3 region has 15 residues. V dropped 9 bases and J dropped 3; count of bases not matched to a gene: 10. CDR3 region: CAIGGAGGPTDTQYF. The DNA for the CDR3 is TGTGCCATAGGCGGAGCGGGAGGCCCGACAGATACGCAGTATTTT.

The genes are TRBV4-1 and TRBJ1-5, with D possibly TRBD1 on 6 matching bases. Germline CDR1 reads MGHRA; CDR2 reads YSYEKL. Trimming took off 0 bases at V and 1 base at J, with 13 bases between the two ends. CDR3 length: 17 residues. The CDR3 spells CASSQEWKGGSNQPQHF. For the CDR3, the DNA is TGCGCCAGCAGCCAAGAGTGGAAGGGGGGGAGCAATCAGCCCCAGCATTTT.